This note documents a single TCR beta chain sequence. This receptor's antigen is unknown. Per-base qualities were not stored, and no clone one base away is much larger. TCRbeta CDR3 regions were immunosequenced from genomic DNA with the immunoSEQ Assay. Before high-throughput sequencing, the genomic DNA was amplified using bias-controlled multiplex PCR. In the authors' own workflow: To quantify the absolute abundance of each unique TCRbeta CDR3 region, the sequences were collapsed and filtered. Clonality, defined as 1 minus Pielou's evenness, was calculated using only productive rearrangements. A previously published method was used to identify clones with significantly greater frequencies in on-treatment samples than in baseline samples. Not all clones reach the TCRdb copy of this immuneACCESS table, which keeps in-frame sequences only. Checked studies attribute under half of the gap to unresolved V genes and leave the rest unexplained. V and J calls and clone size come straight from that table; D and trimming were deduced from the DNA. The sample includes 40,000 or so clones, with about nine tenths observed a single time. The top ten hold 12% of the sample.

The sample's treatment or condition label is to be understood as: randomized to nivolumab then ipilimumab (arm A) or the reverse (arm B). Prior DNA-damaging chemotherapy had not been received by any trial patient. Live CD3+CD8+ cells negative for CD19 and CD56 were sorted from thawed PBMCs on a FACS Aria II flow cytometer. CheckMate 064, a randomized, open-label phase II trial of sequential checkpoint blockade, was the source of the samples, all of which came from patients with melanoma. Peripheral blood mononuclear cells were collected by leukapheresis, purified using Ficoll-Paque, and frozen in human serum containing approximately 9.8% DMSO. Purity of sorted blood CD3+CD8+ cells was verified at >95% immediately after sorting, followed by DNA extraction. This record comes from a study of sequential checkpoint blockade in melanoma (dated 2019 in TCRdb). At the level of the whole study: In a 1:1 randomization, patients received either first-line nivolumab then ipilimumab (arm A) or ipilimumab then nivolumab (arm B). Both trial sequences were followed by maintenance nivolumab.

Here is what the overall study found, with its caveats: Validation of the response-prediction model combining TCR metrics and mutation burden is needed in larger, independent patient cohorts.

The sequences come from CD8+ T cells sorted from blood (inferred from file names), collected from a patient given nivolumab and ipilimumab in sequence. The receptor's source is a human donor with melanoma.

The DNA reads TGTGCCAGCAGCGGGCTGGGGACAGCGAACACTGAAGCTTTCTTT. This is translated as CASSGLGTANTEAFF. The rearranged chain carries TRBV7-9 and TRBJ1-1; 7 bases in between match TRBD1. Trimming takes 5 bases off V and 1 base off J; junction bases not matched to a gene: 7. Spanning cysteine to phenylalanine, the CDR3 consists of 15 amino acids. Solely the CDR3 DNA is kept, with 45 bases framed from the first base. The germline V gene (reference sequence) supplies CDR1 SEHNR and CDR2 FQNEAQ.